This T cell receptor beta chain came from a study of blood T cells in healthy people across ages. Trimming pared 2 bases from V and 8 bases from J, leaving 7 bases between. This CDR3 has 12 amino acids. The V gene's germline CDR1 is SEHNR and CDR2 FQNEAQ (reference sequence). Next came a second PCR, run for about 7 to 12 cycles, which used a sample-barcoded 5' primer along with a J-beta primer mix. Each CDR3 protein gets one entry after TCRdb re-called the 5' RACE reads with MiXCR. The table records fewer than 700,000 distinct CDR3 sequences, roughly two fifths of them present only once. The TCR was taken from a man aged 80 or over in good health. The material sequenced was blood. The chain couples TRBV7-9 to TRBJ2-1; tentative D call: TRBD2 (6 bases). The CDR3 sequence: CASSLREDEQFF. The CDR3 nucleotides read TGTGCCAGCAGCTTAAGGGAGGATGAGCAGTTCTTC.